Sample share makes the clone carrying this T cell receptor (beta chain) medium-sized. The antigen is unknown. The library protocol tagged each TCR cDNA with a unique molecular identifier. TCRdb fed the 5' RACE reads into MiXCR, producing one record per CDR3 protein. The sample carries some 6,900 distinct CDR3 sequences, around 12% recorded once. The data were taken from a study of spatial heterogeneity in lung cancer. Overall study context: In tumor regions, TCR transcript counts tracked strongly with a T cell module score from matched bulk RNA-seq. Raw sequencing reads included, on average, more than nine appearances of each unique TCR and UMI combination. Study-wide findings and caveats: Expanded intratumoral alpha and beta TCR counts tracked tumor mutation counts.

Germline CDR1 MNHEY, CDR2 SVGEGT. The CDR3 runs 17 residues. V lost 2 bases and J 3 bases, leaving 17 bases between the germline ends. Time point specified: sample taken at primary tumor resection. The input material, whole RNA from tumor, nontumor lung or frozen PBMC, was sequenced unsorted. The source of this sequence is a male donor with early-stage non-small cell lung cancer. This sample comprised lung tumor tissue, obtained at surgery. The chain uses TRBV6-2 or TRBV6-3 and TRBJ2-1; a weak D match, TRBD2 (5 bases). In DNA, the CDR3 is TGTGCCAGCAGTTACCAACCCGGACTGGCTAGCTACAATGAGCAGTTCTTC. The encoded protein is CASSYQPGLASYNEQFF.